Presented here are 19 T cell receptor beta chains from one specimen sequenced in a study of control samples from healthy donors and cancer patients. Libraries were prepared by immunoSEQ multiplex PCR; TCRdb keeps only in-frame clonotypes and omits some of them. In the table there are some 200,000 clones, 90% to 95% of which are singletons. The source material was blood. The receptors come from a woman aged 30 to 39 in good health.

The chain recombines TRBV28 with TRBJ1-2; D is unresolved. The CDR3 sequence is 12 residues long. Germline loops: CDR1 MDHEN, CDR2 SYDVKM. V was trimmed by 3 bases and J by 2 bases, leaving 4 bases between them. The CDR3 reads CASSFYNYGYTF. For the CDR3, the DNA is TGTGCCAGCAGTTTCTACAACTATGGCTACACCTTC.

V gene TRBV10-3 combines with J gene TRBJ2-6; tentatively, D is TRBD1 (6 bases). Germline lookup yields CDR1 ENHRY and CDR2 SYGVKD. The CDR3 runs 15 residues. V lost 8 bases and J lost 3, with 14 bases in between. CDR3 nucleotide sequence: TGTGCCATCGGGACACAGGGAGATGGGGCCAACGTCCTGACTTTC. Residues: CAIGTQGDGANVLTF.

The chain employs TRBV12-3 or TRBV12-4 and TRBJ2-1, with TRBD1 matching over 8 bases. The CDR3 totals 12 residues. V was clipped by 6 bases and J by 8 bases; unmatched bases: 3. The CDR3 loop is CASRTGGDEQFF. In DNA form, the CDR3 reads TGTGCCAGCAGAACAGGGGGTGATGAGCAGTTCTTC.

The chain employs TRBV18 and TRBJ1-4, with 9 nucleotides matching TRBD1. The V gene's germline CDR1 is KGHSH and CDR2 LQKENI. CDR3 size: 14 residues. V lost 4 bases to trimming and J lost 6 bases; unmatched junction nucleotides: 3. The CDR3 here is CASSRDRADEKLFF. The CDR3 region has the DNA TGTGCCAGCTCACGGGACAGGGCGGATGAAAAACTGTTTTTT.

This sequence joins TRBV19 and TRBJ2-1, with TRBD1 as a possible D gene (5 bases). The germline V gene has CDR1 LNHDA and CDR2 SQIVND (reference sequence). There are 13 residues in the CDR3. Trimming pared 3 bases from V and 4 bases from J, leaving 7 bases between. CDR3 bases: TGTGCCAGTAGTATCGACAGATACAATGAGCAGTTCTTC. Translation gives CASSIDRYNEQFF.

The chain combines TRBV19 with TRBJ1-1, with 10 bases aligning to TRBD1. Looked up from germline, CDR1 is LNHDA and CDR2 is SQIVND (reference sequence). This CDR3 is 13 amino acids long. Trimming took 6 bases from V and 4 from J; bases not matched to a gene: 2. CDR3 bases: TGTGCCAGTAGGCGGGACAGGGGCACTGAAGCTTTCTTT. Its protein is CASRRDRGTEAFF.

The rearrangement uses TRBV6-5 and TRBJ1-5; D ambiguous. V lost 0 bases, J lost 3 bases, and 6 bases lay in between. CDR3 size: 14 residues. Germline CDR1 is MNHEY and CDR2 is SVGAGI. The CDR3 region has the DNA TGTGCCAGCAGTTACTCTTACTCCAATCAGCCCCAGCATTTT. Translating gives CASSYSYSNQPQHF.

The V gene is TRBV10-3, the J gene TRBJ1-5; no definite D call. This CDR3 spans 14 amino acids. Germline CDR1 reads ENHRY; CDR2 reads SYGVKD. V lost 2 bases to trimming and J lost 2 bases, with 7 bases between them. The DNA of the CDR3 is TGTGCCATCAGTGAGGGGCTTGGCAATCAGCCCCAGCATTTT. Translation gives CAISEGLGNQPQHF.

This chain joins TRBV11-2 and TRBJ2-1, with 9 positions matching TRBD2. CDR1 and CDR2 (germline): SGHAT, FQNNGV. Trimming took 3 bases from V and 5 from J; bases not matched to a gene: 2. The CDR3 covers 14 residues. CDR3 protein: CASSFSGGDNEQFF. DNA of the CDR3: TGTGCCAGCAGCTTTAGCGGGGGAGACAATGAGCAGTTCTTC.

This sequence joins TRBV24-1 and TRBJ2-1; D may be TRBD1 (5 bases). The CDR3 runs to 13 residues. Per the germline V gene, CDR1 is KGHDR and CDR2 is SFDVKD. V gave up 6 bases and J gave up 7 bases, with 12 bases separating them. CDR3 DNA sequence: TGTGCCACCAGTCGGGCAGGGCGGAATGAGCAGTTCTTC. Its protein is CATSRAGRNEQFF.

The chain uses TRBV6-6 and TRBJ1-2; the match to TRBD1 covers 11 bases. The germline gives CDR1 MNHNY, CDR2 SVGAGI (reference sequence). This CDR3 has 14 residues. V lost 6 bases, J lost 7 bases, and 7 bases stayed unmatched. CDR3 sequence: CASRPGQGVGGYTF. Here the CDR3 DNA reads TGTGCCAGCAGACCGGGACAGGGGGTGGGTGGCTACACCTTC.

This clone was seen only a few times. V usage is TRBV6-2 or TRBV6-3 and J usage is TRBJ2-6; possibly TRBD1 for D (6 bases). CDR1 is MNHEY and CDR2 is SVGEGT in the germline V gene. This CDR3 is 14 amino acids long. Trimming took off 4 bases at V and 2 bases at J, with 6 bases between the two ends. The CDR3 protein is CASSSGAGANVLTF. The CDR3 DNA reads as TGTGCCAGCAGTTCAGGGGCTGGGGCCAACGTCCTGACTTTC.

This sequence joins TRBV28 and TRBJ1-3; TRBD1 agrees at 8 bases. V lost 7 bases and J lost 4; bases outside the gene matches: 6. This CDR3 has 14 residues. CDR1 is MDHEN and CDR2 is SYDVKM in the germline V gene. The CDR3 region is CASKPDRGGNTIYF. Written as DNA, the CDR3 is TGTGCCAGCAAGCCCGACAGGGGAGGAAACACCATATATTTT.

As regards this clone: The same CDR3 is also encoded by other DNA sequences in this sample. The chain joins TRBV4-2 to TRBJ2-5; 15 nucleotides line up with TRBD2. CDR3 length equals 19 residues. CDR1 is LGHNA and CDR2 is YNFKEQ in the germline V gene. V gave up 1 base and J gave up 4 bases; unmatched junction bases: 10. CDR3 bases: TGTGCCAGCAGCCAAGGTAACTGGACTAGCGGGAGGGGTCGAGAGACCCAGTACTTC. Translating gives CASSQGNWTSGRGRETQYF.

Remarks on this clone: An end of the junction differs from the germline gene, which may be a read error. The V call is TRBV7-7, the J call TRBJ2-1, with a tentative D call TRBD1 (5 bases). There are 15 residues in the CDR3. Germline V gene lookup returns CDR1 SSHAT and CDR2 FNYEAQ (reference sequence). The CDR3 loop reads CASSLGASSYNEQFF. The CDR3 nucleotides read TGTGCTAGCAGCTTAGGGGCTAGTTCCTACAATGAGCAGTTCTTC. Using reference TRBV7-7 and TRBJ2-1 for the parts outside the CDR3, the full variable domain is GAGVSQSPRYKVTKRGQDVTLRCDPISSHATLYWYQQALGQGPEFLTYFNYEAQPDKSGLPSDRFSAERPEGSISTLTIQRTEQRDSAMYRCASSLGASSYNEQFFGPGTRLTVL.

For the CDR3, the DNA is TGCGCCAGCAGCCAAGTTCCGACTAGCGGGAGCTCTGGGGCCAACGTCCTGACTTTC. This codes for CASSQVPTSGSSGANVLTF. The genes are TRBV4-1 and TRBJ2-6, with 12 positions matching TRBD2. The CDR3 spans 19 residues. Unmatched junction bases numbered 4, after V lost 1 base and J lost 0 bases. The germline V gene encodes CDR1 MGHRA and CDR2 YSYEKL.

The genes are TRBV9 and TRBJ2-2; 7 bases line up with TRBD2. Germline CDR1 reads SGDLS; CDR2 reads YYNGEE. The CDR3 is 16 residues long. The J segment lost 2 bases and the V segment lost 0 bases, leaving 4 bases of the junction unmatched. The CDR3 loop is CASSVGLAVNTGELFF. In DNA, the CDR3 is TGTGCCAGCAGCGTAGGGCTAGCGGTCAACACCGGGGAGCTGTTTTTT.

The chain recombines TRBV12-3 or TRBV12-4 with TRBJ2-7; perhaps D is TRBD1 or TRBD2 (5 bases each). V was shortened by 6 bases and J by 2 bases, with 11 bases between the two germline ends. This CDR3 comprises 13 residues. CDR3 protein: CASSRDHTYEQYF. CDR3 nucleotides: TGTGCCAGCAGCCGGGACCACACCTACGAGCAGTACTTC.

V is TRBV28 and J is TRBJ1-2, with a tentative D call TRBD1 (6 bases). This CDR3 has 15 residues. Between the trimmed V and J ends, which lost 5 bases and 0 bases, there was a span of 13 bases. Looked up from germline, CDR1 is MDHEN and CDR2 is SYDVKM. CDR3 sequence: CASSPPTGTNYGYTF. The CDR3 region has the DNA TGTGCCAGCAGTCCGCCGACAGGCACTAACTATGGCTACACCTTC.